These T cell receptor beta chains were read from a single sample in a study of CD8+ T cells in alopecia areata. Produced via immunoSEQ multiplex PCR; TCRdb's table is partial and in-frame only. The sample shows approximately 280,000 clones, roughly 64% of them seen only once. The sample consisted of CD4+ T cells sorted from blood, taken at week 24, from a patient treated with tofacitinib. These TCRs come from a human donor with alopecia areata. CDR3s include the opening cysteine and the closing phenylalanine or tryptophan. D genes are given only for firm matches. Size is stated for part of the rows, as once, few or many counts, or as a class when the clone is expanded.

d_call j_call clone_size v_call cdr3_aa cdr3_nt
- TRBJ1-5 - TRBV7-2 CASSDVRQGRGNQPQHF TGTGCCAGCAGCGACGTTCGTCAGGGGCGGGGCAATCAGCCCCAGCATTTT
TRBD1 TRBJ1-1 - TRBV29-1 CSAERDSLMNTEAFF TGCAGCGCCGAGCGGGACAGCCTTATGAACACTGAAGCTTTCTTT
- TRBJ2-1 - TRBV25-1 CASSEAVGVSYNEQFF TGTGCCAGCAGTGAGGCCGTCGGGGTATCCTACAATGAGCAGTTCTTC
- TRBJ1-1 - TRBV20-1 CSAFQGTEAFF TGCAGTGCATTCCAGGGAACTGAAGCTTTCTTT
- TRBJ2-5 - TRBV15 CATSRGEQGLQETQYF TGTGCCACCAGCAGAGGCGAGCAGGGCCTCCAAGAGACCCAGTACTTC
- TRBJ2-5 - TRBV30 CAWSVPSGAQYF TGTGCCTGGAGTGTACCGTCTGGTGCCCAGTACTTC
- TRBJ2-5 - TRBV7-2 CASSLVPAGTQYF TGTGCCAGCAGCTTAGTCCCAGCCGGGACCCAGTACTTC
TRBD1 TRBJ2-7 - TRBV10-3 CAISESGGADHYEQYF TGTGCCATCAGTGAGTCAGGGGGCGCGGACCACTACGAGCAGTACTTC
- TRBJ1-2 - TRBV2 CASSLGNYGYTF TGTGCCAGCAGTTTAGGCAACTATGGCTACACCTTC
- TRBJ1-4 - TRBV5-1 CASSLQGDLEKLFF TGCGCCAGCAGCTTACAGGGCGACCTGGAAAAACTGTTTTTT
TRBD2 TRBJ2-5 - TRBV5-4 CASSAGTSQETQYF TGTGCCAGCAGCGCCGGGACTAGCCAAGAGACCCAGTACTTC
- TRBJ2-2 many TRBV6-4 CASSGQSNTGELFF TGTGCCAGCAGCGGACAGTCGAACACCGGGGAGCTGTTTTTT
- TRBJ2-1 few TRBV5-4 CASTTDGYNEQFF TGTGCCAGCACCACGGACGGTTACAATGAGCAGTTCTTC
TRBD1 TRBJ1-6 - TRBV2 CASSGDRINNSPLHF TGTGCCAGCAGCGGGGACAGGATTAATAATTCACCCCTCCACTTT
- TRBJ2-5 - TRBV2 CASRSGETQYF TGTGCCAGCAGGTCCGGAGAGACCCAGTACTTC
- TRBJ1-2 - TRBV2 CASSVGFNYGYTF TGTGCCAGCAGTGTAGGGTTCAACTATGGCTACACCTTC
- TRBJ1-5 - TRBV30 CAWSYRVLSNQPQHF TGTGCCTGGAGCTACAGGGTTCTTAGCAATCAGCCCCAGCATTTT
- TRBJ2-5 - TRBV7-2 CASSFSTFGETQYF TGTGCCAGCAGCTTCTCTACCTTCGGGGAGACCCAGTACTTC
- TRBJ2-2 - TRBV5-4 CASSSRDRSNTGELFF TGTGCCAGCAGCTCCCGGGACCGCTCGAACACCGGGGAGCTGTTTTTT
- TRBJ1-1 - TRBV29-1 CSGHAGSTEAFF TGCAGTGGACATGCGGGGAGCACTGAAGCTTTCTTT
- TRBJ2-3 - TRBV7-9 CSSGRVLDTQYF TGCTCTTCGGGGCGGGTGCTGGATACGCAGTATTTT
- TRBJ2-5 - TRBV7-2 CASSSQGFQETQYF TGTGCCAGCAGCTCTCAGGGTTTCCAAGAGACCCAGTACTTC
- TRBJ2-4 - TRBV5-4 CASSLELGVGNIQYF TGTGCCAGCAGCTTGGAGTTGGGCGTGGGGAACATTCAGTACTTC
- TRBJ2-5 - TRBV29-1 CSVRHRLGETQYF TGCAGCGTTCGACACCGCCTGGGAGAGACCCAGTACTTC
- TRBJ2-7 - TRBV11-1 CASSLARQISPHEQYF TGTGCCAGCAGCTTAGCCCGACAGATTTCCCCCCACGAGCAGTACTTC